The clone carrying this T cell receptor (beta chain) occurred a few times. Germline values: CDR1 MGHRA, CDR2 YSYEKL. Unmatched junction bases numbered 5, after V lost 1 base and J lost 1 base. This CDR3 region has 16 residues. This sample's TCRbeta library carried unique molecular identifier barcodes. One entry per CDR3 protein, called by TCRdb with MiXCR from the PCR reads. The data contain 700,000 to 950,000 distinct CDR3 sequences, 15% to 20% of them seen just once; the ten biggest clones take up around 5%. The sample originates from a study of T-cell reconstitution after alpha-beta-depleted transplantation in children.

This chain connects TRBV4-1 to TRBJ2-7; 9 positions agree with TRBD2. The source was PBMCs, mostly from graft donor cells, collected 360 days after TCRalphabeta/CD19-depleted stem cell transplant. The receptor comes from a male patient younger than 18 who had a stem cell transplant for acute lymphoblastic leukemia, so the T cells may come from the graft donor. The CDR3 nucleotides read TGCGCCAGCAGCCAAGCTTTAGCGGGAGAGTCCTACGAGCAGTACTTC. It is translated as CASSQALAGESYEQYF.